The subject of this entry is one T cell receptor (beta chain). This entry belongs to a study of cytomegalovirus exposure and HLA in healthy donors. PCR was performed using 60 Vbeta and 13 Jbeta primers. Generated by immunoSEQ multiplex PCR, the TCRdb table keeps only in-frame clones and is missing some. The sample table sets out about 140,000 clones. The TCR sequence derives from a woman aged 18-29 years in good health and CMV-seronegative. Sequenced sample: PBMCs.

CDR3 nucleotides: TGTGCCAGCAGCCCGCTAGCGTCAGATACGCAGTATTTT. It encodes CASSPLASDTQYF. The chain joins TRBV13 to TRBJ2-3; D possibly corresponds to TRBD2 (6 bases). The germline V and J ends were trimmed by 5 bases and 4 bases, with 10 bases remaining between them. This CDR3 is built from 13 residues. Germline V lookup: CDR1 PRHDT, CDR2 FYEKMQ (reference sequence).